This TCR beta chain is from a study of cytomegalovirus exposure and HLA in healthy donors. Across the whole study: The roughly 110 validation repertoires matched the 500 to 750 first-cohort repertoires in platform, a later analysis reported. The study, taken as a whole, reports: First-cohort TCR clusters tended to co-occur in the approximately 110 validation repertoires, a later analysis found. Most sequenced TCRs were rare (though some public TCRs occurred in many donors). The study listed approximately 160 cytomegalovirus-associated TCR beta chains.

The V end was cut by 2 bases, the J end by 4 bases, with 13 bases between. There are 15 residues in the CDR3. Germline CDR1 and CDR2: SGHDT and YYEEEE. For this clone: The antigen is not known.

Profiled with immunoSEQ multiplex PCR; TCRdb holds only in-frame clones, not every one. The table shows under 400,000 clones, with nearly 90% occurring only once. The sequenced material came from PBMCs. The V and J genes are TRBV5-6 and TRBJ1-3; D unclear. The sequence was collected from a man aged 25 to 40 in good health and CMV-seronegative. This CDR3 reads CASSFGVRRGNTIYF. In DNA form, the CDR3 reads TGTGCCAGCAGCTTCGGGGTTCGGAGGGGAAACACCATATATTTT.